These 6 T cell receptor beta chains were sequenced from one sample in a study of graft-versus-host responses after intestinal transplantation. Profiling relied on immunoSEQ multiplex PCR, and the TCRdb table lists in-frame clones only, not all of them. The top ten hold around 0.33% of the sample, which has about 88,000 clones, just under 95% seen once. No antigen is known for these receptors. The sample was unstimulated CD4+ T cells sorted from spleen or lymph node cells, taken before intestinal transplant. These receptors all stem from a human donor who received an intestinal transplant.

J is TRBJ2-5 and V is TRBV19; 9 positions match TRBD2. This CDR3 is 13 amino acids long. Germline V lookup: CDR1 LNHDA, CDR2 SQIVND (reference sequence). V was pared by 11 bases and J by 2 bases, with 6 bases of the junction left unmatched. The chain's CDR3 is CAVAGLAQETQYF. For the CDR3, the DNA is TGTGCCGTTGCCGGACTAGCGCAAGAGACCCAGTACTTC.

V usage is TRBV4-2 and J usage is TRBJ2-5; weak D call: TRBD1 (6 bases). The CDR3 sequence is 13 residues long. The germline V gene has CDR1 LGHNA and CDR2 YNFKEQ. V gave up 4 bases and J gave up 2 bases, with 8 bases separating them. This CDR3 is CASSRQVQETQYF. The CDR3 nucleotides are TGTGCCAGCAGCCGACAGGTTCAAGAGACCCAGTACTTC.

The chain employs TRBV5-1 and TRBJ2-2; unclear D gene. This CDR3 has 13 amino acids. The V end lost 0 bases, the J end lost 4 bases, and 4 bases lay between the germline ends. Germline loops: CDR1 SGHRS, CDR2 YFSETQ. The CDR3 DNA reads as TGCGCCAGCAGCTTGGCCGGCACCGGGGAGCTGTTTTTT. Translation: CASSLAGTGELFF.

V is TRBV6-1 and J is TRBJ2-2; 7 positions match TRBD2. Germline V gene data show CDR1 as MNHNS and CDR2 as SASEGT. This CDR3 has 15 amino acids. V trimming: 1 base; J trimming: 5 bases; junction bases outside the gene matches: 4. CDR3 region: CASSEVLAVTGELFF. For the CDR3, the DNA is TGTGCCAGCAGTGAAGTGCTAGCGGTTACCGGGGAGCTGTTTTTT.

This clone was detected a few times. CDR3 DNA: TGTGCCAGCAGCCCCGGGACACCTATCCAAAAACTGTTTTTT. The encoded protein is CASSPGTPIQKLFF. V gene TRBV7-9 combines with J gene TRBJ1-4; D possibly corresponds to TRBD1 (6 bases). The CDR3 length is 14 residues. V lost 5 bases to trimming and J lost 9 bases, with 16 bases between them. Germline values: CDR1 SEHNR, CDR2 FQNEAQ (reference sequence).

The gene calls are TRBV28 and TRBJ2-7; TRBD1 is a possible D gene (7 bases). Germline V gives CDR1 MDHEN, CDR2 SYDVKM. Trimming shortened V by 3 bases and J by 7 bases, and 16 bases separated the two germline ends. The CDR3 totals 14 residues. CDR3 loop: CASSFGGGRMEQYF. The CDR3 bases are TGTGCCAGCAGTTTCGGAGGGGGCAGAATGGAGCAGTACTTC.